A single sample gave rise to the 21 T cell receptor beta chains below, sequenced in a study of siplizumab effects on memory and regulatory T cells. Data came from immunoSEQ multiplex PCR; TCRdb stores just in-frame clones and leaves some out. The table shows approximately 82,000 clones, with 87% occurring only once. What was sequenced was Tregs sorted from blood. The receptors shown here come from a human donor in good health.

The chain joins TRBV5-6 to TRBJ2-7; either TRBD1 or TRBD2 may fit D (5 bases each). The CDR3 extends over 13 amino acids. Germline assignment: CDR1 SGHDT and CDR2 YYEEEE. V dropped 0 bases and J dropped 7 bases, with 11 bases sitting between them. The CDR3 loop is CASSLDRGVEQYF. The CDR3 region has the DNA TGTGCCAGCAGCTTGGATCGAGGGGTGGAGCAGTACTTC.

DNA for the CDR3: TGTGCCAGCAGGTCGCGACAGGGGGCTTCATATGAGCAGTTCTTC. As protein: CASRSRQGASYEQFF. The gene calls are TRBV6-1 and TRBJ2-1; 10 bases are shared with TRBD1. Germline values: CDR1 MNHNS, CDR2 SASEGT. Trimming took 6 bases from V and 8 from J; bases not matched to a gene: 10. This CDR3 region has 15 residues.

The chain has TRBV7-2 and TRBJ2-7, with D perhaps TRBD1 (6 bases). Trimming took 6 bases from V and 6 from J, leaving 18 bases between them. The CDR3 runs 14 residues. Germline values: CDR1 SGHTA, CDR2 FQGNSA. Here the CDR3 reads CASRRQQGSGEQYF. The CDR3 DNA follows: TGTGCCAGCAGACGTCAACAGGGTTCAGGCGAGCAGTACTTC. Filled out from reference TRBV7-2 and TRBJ2-7, the complete variable domain reads GAGVSQSPSNKVTEKGKDVELRCDPISGHTALYWYRQSLGQGLEFLIYFQGNSAPDKSGLPSDRFSAERTGGSVSTLTIQRTQQEDSAVYLCASRRQQGSGEQYFGPGTRLTVT.

The chain employs TRBV13 and TRBJ1-3; D remains ambiguous. Trimming cost V 5 bases and J 0 bases, with 11 bases left between them. Germline V gene sequence: CDR1 PRHDT, CDR2 FYEKMQ (reference sequence). The CDR3 consists of 15 residues. The CDR3 coding sequence is TGTGCCAGCAGCCAGGACGGCACCTCTGGAAACACCATATATTTT. As protein: CASSQDGTSGNTIYF.

V usage is TRBV10-3 and J usage is TRBJ2-1, with 11 bases lining up with TRBD2. Trimming took 2 bases from V and 10 from J; bases not matched to a gene: 13. Germline V gene lookup returns CDR1 ENHRY and CDR2 SYGVKD. This CDR3 has 17 amino acids. Here the CDR3 reads CAISEPLGVAGGYEQFF. The CDR3 region has the DNA TGTGCCATCAGTGAGCCCCTCGGGGTAGCGGGGGGGTACGAGCAGTTCTTC.

This chain uses TRBV7-3 with TRBJ2-5; 12 bases line up with TRBD2. The CDR3 totals 15 residues. The J segment lost 4 bases and the V segment lost 5 bases, leaving 5 bases of the junction unmatched. Germline CDR1 and CDR2: SGHTA and FQGTGA. The DNA for the CDR3 is TGTGCCAGCAGCCCAGGACTAGCGGGGAGAGAGACCCAGTACTTC. This gives the protein CASSPGLAGRETQYF.

The rearrangement uses TRBV5-6 and TRBJ1-4; 7 bases agree with TRBD1. CDR1 and CDR2 from the germline V gene are SGHDT and YYEEEE. This CDR3 spans 15 amino acids. The ends lost 1 base at V and 0 bases at J; junction bases unmatched: 0. The DNA of the CDR3 is TGTGCCAGCAGCTTGCAGGGGGCAACTAATGAAAAACTGTTTTTT. This encodes CASSLQGATNEKLFF. The variable domain in full, completed from reference TRBV5-6 and TRBJ1-4, reads DAGVTQSPTHLIKTRGQQVTLRCSPKSGHDTVSWYQQALGQGPQFIFQYYEEEERQRGNFPDRFSGHQFPNYSSELNVNALLLGDSALYLCASSLQGATNEKLFFGSGTQLSVL.

The chain joins TRBV4-3 to TRBJ1-4, with a possible D match to TRBD1 (5 bases). The germline V and J ends were trimmed by 4 bases and 2 bases, with 8 bases remaining between them. The CDR3 loop spans 14 amino acids. From germline, CDR1 is LGHNA and CDR2 YSLEER. The CDR3 coding sequence is TGCGCCAGCAGCCGGGACCACACTAATGAAAAACTGTTTTTT. It is translated as CASSRDHTNEKLFF.

V gene TRBV4-2 combines with J gene TRBJ1-2; D might be TRBD1 (5 bases). The CDR3 has 14 amino acids. V dropped 4 bases and J dropped 7 bases, with 16 bases sitting between them. From germline, CDR1 is LGHNA and CDR2 YNFKEQ. Here the CDR3 DNA reads TGTGCCAGCAGCCCCCTATCGGGGGGTGGTGGCTACACCTTC. Protein: CASSPLSGGGGYTF.

The CDR3 loop reads CASSPPGRGQDAWNYEQYF. DNA for the CDR3: TGTGCCAGCTCACCACCGGGCAGGGGACAGGATGCCTGGAACTACGAGCAGTACTTC. The chain links TRBV18 to TRBJ2-7; 8 bases fit TRBD1. The CDR3 spans 19 residues. Unmatched junction bases numbered 16, after V lost 0 bases and J lost 3 bases. CDR1 and CDR2 (germline): KGHSH, LQKENI. Variable domain in full (rest from reference TRBV18 and TRBJ2-7): NAGVMQNPRHLVRRRGQEARLRCSPMKGHSHVYWYRQLPEEGLKFMVYLQKENIIDESGMPKERFSAEFPKEGPSILRIQQVVRGDSAAYFCASSPPGRGQDAWNYEQYFGPGTRLTVT.

The V call is TRBV7-8, the J call TRBJ2-2; D is ambiguous. Germline V gene data show CDR1 as SGHVS and CDR2 as FQNEAQ. V lost 0 bases to trimming and J lost 1 base, with 3 bases between them. This CDR3 comprises 14 residues. Here the CDR3 DNA reads TGTGCCAGCAGCTTAGCGCAGAACACCGGGGAGCTGTTTTTT. Translation gives CASSLAQNTGELFF.

V and J are TRBV4-1 and TRBJ1-6; D is perhaps TRBD1 (5 bases). Germline V gives CDR1 MGHRA, CDR2 YSYEKL. V lost 4 bases and J lost 9, with 16 bases in between. CDR3 length: 15 residues. In nucleotides, the CDR3 is TGCGCCAGCAGCCCCCTGGTGACAGTGACTTCACCCCTCCACTTT. As protein: CASSPLVTVTSPLHF.

The V call is TRBV7-9, the J call TRBJ1-2, with D possibly TRBD1 on 6 matching bases. Germline values: CDR1 SEHNR, CDR2 FQNEAQ (reference sequence). The CDR3 totals 14 residues. V dropped 4 bases and J dropped 3 bases, with 12 bases sitting between them. The chain's CDR3 is CASSSGQWDYGYTF. CDR3 DNA sequence: TGTGCCAGCAGCTCCGGACAGTGGGACTATGGCTACACCTTC.

This clone has only a few counts. V gene TRBV19 combines with J gene TRBJ1-5, with D hard to call. CDR1 and CDR2 from the germline V gene are LNHDA and SQIVND (reference sequence). This CDR3 has 11 amino acids. The CDR3 DNA reads as TGTGCAGTTGGAAGTCCCTCGCCCCAGCATTTT. This sequence encodes CAVGSPSPQHF. The full variable domain, in which reference TRBV19 and TRBJ1-5 provide the parts outside the CDR3, is DGGITQSPKYLFRKEGQNVTLSCEQNLNHDAMYWYRQDPGQGLRLIYYSQIVNDFQKGDIAEGYSVSREKKESFPLTVTSAQKNPTAFYLCAVGSPSPQHFGDGTRLSIL.

The J gene is TRBJ2-7, the V gene TRBV7-8, with 14 positions matching TRBD2. Trimming cost V 5 bases and J 7 bases; bases outside gene matches: 13. Germline V CDR1 and CDR2: SGHVS, FQNEAQ. The CDR3 sequence is 17 residues long. The CDR3 DNA reads as TGTGCCAGCAGCACTCAGGCTGGACTAGCGGGGGGAGAAGAGCAGTACTTC. The encoded protein is CASSTQAGLAGGEEQYF.

The chain recombines TRBV18 with TRBJ1-2; D remains ambiguous. Germline V gene sequence: CDR1 KGHSH, CDR2 LQKENI. The CDR3 has 12 amino acids. V was clipped by 3 bases and J by 13 bases, with 15 bases between them. The CDR3: CASSPAAAEGTF. The DNA for the CDR3 is TGTGCCAGCTCACCGGCAGCCGCGGAGGGCACCTTC.

The chain recombines TRBV7-6 with TRBJ1-2, with D possibly being TRBD1 (5 bases). Germline CDR1 is SGHVS and CDR2 is FNYEAQ. CDR3 length: 14 amino acids. V dropped 3 bases and J dropped 4 bases, with 12 bases sitting between them. CDR3 region: CASSFDQGSYGYTF. CDR3 in DNA: TGTGCCAGCAGCTTTGACCAGGGCAGCTATGGCTACACCTTC.

This clone occurred once. J is TRBJ1-5 and V is TRBV7-9; possibly TRBD1 for D (5 bases). CDR3 length: 12 amino acids. The germline CDR1 and CDR2 sequences are SEHNR and FQNEAQ (reference sequence). The V end was cut by 5 bases, the J end by 9 bases, with 11 bases between. CDR3 bases: TGTGCCAGCAGCCCAGACGGGGGGCCCCAGCATTTT. Translating gives CASSPDGGPQHF.

The chain employs TRBV7-9 and TRBJ2-1, with D perhaps given as TRBD1 or TRBD2 (5 bases each). Trimming took 8 bases from V and 4 from J, leaving 21 bases between them. The CDR3 contains 16 residues. Germline V gives CDR1 SEHNR, CDR2 FQNEAQ (reference sequence). CDR3 amino acids: CASSPPGTRTYNEQFF. CDR3 bases: TGTGCCAGCTCCCCGCCCGGGACCCGTACTTACAATGAGCAGTTCTTC.

With respect to this clone: Other DNA sequences within the sample encode an identical CDR3. This chain joins TRBV27 and TRBJ1-1; D unresolved. Trimming removed 3 bases from V and 2 bases from J, with 7 bases in between. The CDR3 extends over 13 amino acids. Germline CDR1 MNHEY, CDR2 SMNVEV (reference sequence). In nucleotides, the CDR3 is TGTGCCAGCAGTTTTAGAGGTAACACTGAAGCTTTCTTT. Translated: CASSFRGNTEAFF.

On this clone: Other DNA sequences in this specimen translate into the identical CDR3. The chain couples TRBV7-9 to TRBJ2-7, with unresolved D. Germline V gene sequence: CDR1 SEHNR, CDR2 FQNEAQ (reference sequence). V lost 6 bases, J lost 0 bases, and 3 bases lay in between. This CDR3 comprises 11 residues. The CDR3 here is CASSPSYEQYF. The CDR3, as DNA: TGTGCCAGCAGTCCCTCCTACGAGCAGTACTTC.